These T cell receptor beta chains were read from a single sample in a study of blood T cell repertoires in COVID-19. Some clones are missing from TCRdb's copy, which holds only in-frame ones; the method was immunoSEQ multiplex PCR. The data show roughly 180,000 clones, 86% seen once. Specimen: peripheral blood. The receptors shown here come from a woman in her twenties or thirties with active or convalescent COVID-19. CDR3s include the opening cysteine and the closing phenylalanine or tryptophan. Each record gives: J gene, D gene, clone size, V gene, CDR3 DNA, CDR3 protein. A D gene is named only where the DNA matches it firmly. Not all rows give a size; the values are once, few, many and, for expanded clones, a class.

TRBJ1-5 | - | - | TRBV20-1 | TGCAGTGCTAGTAACGCGGGTGACGGCAATCAGCCCCAGCATTTT | CSASNAGDGNQPQHF
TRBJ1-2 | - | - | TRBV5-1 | TGCGCCAGCAGCTCCCAGGGGTCTAGCTATGGCTACACCTTC | CASSSQGSSYGYTF
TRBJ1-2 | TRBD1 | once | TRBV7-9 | TGTGCCAGCAGCTCTTGGCCGACAGGGGCTTTTGGCTACACCTTC | CASSSWPTGAFGYTF
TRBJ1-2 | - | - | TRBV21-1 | TGTGCCAGCAGCAAACGCCAGGGGGTCTTCGAAGAAGGCTACACCTTC | CASSKRQGVFEEGYTF
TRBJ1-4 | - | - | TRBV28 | TGTGCCAGCAGTTTCCAGCAGGGTGGAGAAAAACTGTTTTTT | CASSFQQGGEKLFF
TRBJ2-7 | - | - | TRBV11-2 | TGTGCCAGCAGCTTAGATGCCAGTCGAGAGCAGTACTTC | CASSLDASREQYF
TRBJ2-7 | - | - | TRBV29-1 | TGCAGCGTTGAATATTTAGACAGCTCCTACGAGCAGTACTTC | CSVEYLDSSYEQYF
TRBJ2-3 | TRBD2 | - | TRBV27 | TGTGCCAGCAGCCCGGGGGTAGGGACTAGCGGGAGGGCAGATACGCAGTATTTT | CASSPGVGTSGRADTQYF
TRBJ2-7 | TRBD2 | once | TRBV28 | TGTGCCAGCAGTTTGGTGGGAGGGCCGTACGAGCAGTACTTC | CASSLVGGPYEQYF
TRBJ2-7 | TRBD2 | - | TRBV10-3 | TGTGCCATCAGTGAGTCTACTAGCGGGAACTACGAGCAGTACTTC | CAISESTSGNYEQYF
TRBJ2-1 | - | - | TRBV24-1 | TGTGCCACCAGTGAGGGCACTCACAATGAGCAGTTCTTC | CATSEGTHNEQFF
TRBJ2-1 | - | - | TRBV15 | TGTGCCACCAGCAGAGATTGGGAGGCCGGCTCCTACAATGAGCAGTTCTTC | CATSRDWEAGSYNEQFF
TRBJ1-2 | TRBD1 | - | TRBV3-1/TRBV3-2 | TGTGCCAGCAGCCTGCAGGGGGCGAGGATCTATGGCTACACCTTC | CASSLQGARIYGYTF
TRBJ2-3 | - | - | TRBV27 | TGTGCCAGCAGTTTATTCGGACTTGGGAATCGGGCCACAGATACGCAGTATTTT | CASSLFGLGNRATDTQYF
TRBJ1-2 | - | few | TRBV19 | TGTGCCAGTAGTATAGGATGGGAGGGGGGACCCACCCTCTCTGGCTACACCTTC | CASSIGWEGGPTLSGYTF
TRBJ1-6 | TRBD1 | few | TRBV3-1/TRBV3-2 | TGTGCCAGCAGCGCCGGGACAGGGGGTATGGATTCACCCCTCCACTTT | CASSAGTGGMDSPLHF
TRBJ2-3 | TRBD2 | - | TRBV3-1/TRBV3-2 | TGTGCCAGCAGCCGGGCTAGCGGGAGGGTGTCAGATACGCAGTATTTT | CASSRASGRVSDTQYF
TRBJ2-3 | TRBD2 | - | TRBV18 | TGTGCCAGCTCACCGAATCCGACTAGCGGGAGAAAAACAGATACGCAGTATTTT | CASSPNPTSGRKTDTQYF
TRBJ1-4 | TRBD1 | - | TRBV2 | TGTGCCAGCAGTGAAAAGACAGGGGAAAAACTGTTTTTT | CASSEKTGEKLFF
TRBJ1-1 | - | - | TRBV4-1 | TGCGCCAGCAGCCAAGAATGGCGGCCCATGAACACTGAAGCTTTCTTT | CASSQEWRPMNTEAFF
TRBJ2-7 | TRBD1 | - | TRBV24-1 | TGTGCCACCAGTGATTCCCGACAGGGTCGGGGCTACGAGCAGTACTTC | CATSDSRQGRGYEQYF
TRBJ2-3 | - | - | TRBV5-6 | TGTGCCAGCAGCGTCCCCACAGTGAACACAGATACGCAGTATTTT | CASSVPTVNTDTQYF
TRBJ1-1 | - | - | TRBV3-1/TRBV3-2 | TGTGCCAGCAGCCAACGCAGGATCATGAACACTGAAGCTTTCTTT | CASSQRRIMNTEAFF
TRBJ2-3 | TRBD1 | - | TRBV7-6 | TGTGCCAGCAGCTTGGACAGGGGTGCGGATACGCAGTATTTT | CASSLDRGADTQYF
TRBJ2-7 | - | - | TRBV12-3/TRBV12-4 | TGTGCCAGCAGTCCCTGGGACTTCTACGAGCAGTACTTC | CASSPWDFYEQYF
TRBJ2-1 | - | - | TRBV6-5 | TGTGCCAGCAGTTTAAGCGGTAGTTCCTACAATGAGCAGTTCTTC | CASSLSGSSYNEQFF
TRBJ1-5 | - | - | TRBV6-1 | TGTGCCAGCAGTGAAGCGGTAGACCAGCATTTT | CASSEAVDQHF
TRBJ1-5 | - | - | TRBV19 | TGTGCCAGTAAACCCCCTCTGCAGGTTCATCAGCCCCAGCATTTT | CASKPPLQVHQPQHF
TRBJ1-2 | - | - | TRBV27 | TGTGCCAGTGCCCGAACCGGGACACGAAACTATGGCTACACCTTC | CASARTGTRNYGYTF